Below are 20 T cell receptor beta chains sequenced from a single sample in a study of cytomegalovirus exposure and HLA in healthy donors. Researchers ran the PCR with 60 Vbeta and 13 Jbeta primers. Only in-frame clones appear in the TCRdb table, and some are missing; sequencing was by immunoSEQ multiplex PCR. The repertoire holds 300,000 or so clones, with roughly 86% as singletons. The sample comprised PBMCs. These receptors all stem from a woman between 40 and 50 years old in good health and CMV-seropositive.

The V gene is TRBV7-3, the J gene TRBJ1-1; unclear D gene. Germline V gene sequence: CDR1 SGHTA, CDR2 FQGTGA. Trimming cost V 5 bases and J 1 base, with 8 bases left between them. The CDR3 sequence is 13 residues long. DNA for the CDR3: TGTGCCAGCAGCCCCCGACAGAACACTGAAGCTTTCTTT. It translates to CASSPRQNTEAFF.

The rearrangement uses TRBV18 and TRBJ1-6; D is uncertain. CDR1 and CDR2 from the germline V gene are KGHSH and LQKENI. This CDR3 is built from 14 residues. Trimming removed 2 bases from V and 7 bases from J, with 9 bases in between. Written as DNA, the CDR3 is TGTGCCAGCTCACCAGTTGGTGGCAATTCACCCCTCCACTTT. Translated, it gives CASSPVGGNSPLHF.

The rearrangement joins TRBV6-5 to TRBJ2-5, with 8 bases aligning to TRBD2. The ends lost 6 bases at V and 5 bases at J; junction bases unmatched: 8. Germline V gives CDR1 MNHEY, CDR2 SVGAGI. The CDR3 has 14 amino acids. The CDR3 DNA is TGTGCCAGCAGAGCGGGGGCCGGGAGGGAGACCCAGTACTTC. It yields the protein CASRAGAGRETQYF.

The V call is TRBV2, the J call TRBJ2-5; the match to TRBD2 covers 12 bases. With 4 bases clipped from V and 5 bases from J, the junction kept 8 bases outside the gene matches. This CDR3 is built from 16 residues. Looked up from germline, CDR1 is SNHLY and CDR2 is FYNNEI. CDR3 amino acids: CASSGLAGGPGETQYF. The CDR3 DNA reads as TGTGCCAGCAGTGGGCTAGCGGGAGGGCCGGGTGAGACCCAGTACTTC.

The rearrangement joins TRBV18 to TRBJ2-1; 8 nucleotides match TRBD1. V shed 0 bases and J 8 bases; nucleotides not matched to a gene: 9. The CDR3 sequence is 16 residues long. Germline V gene sequence: CDR1 KGHSH, CDR2 LQKENI. DNA of the CDR3: TGTGCCAGCTCACCACCGAGTAACAGGGGGAAAGATGAGCAGTTCTTC. Amino acids: CASSPPSNRGKDEQFF.

The gene calls are TRBV19 and TRBJ2-7, with 10 positions matching TRBD2. Germline values: CDR1 LNHDA, CDR2 SQIVND (reference sequence). Trimming took 6 bases from V and 0 from J; bases not matched to a gene: 5. This CDR3 comprises 15 residues. CDR3 coding DNA: TGTGCCAGTAGCGAGCGGGAGGGCGGCTCCTACGAGCAGTACTTC. Its translation is CASSEREGGSYEQYF. Supplemented by reference TRBV19 and TRBJ2-7, the full variable domain reads DGGITQSPKYLFRKEGQNVTLSCEQNLNHDAMYWYRQDPGQGLRLIYYSQIVNDFQKGDIAEGYSVSREKKESFPLTVTSAQKNPTAFYLCASSEREGGSYEQYFGPGTRLTVT.

The chain has TRBV7-6 and TRBJ2-3; 11 nucleotides line up with TRBD2. In germline, CDR1 is SGHVS, CDR2 FNYEAQ. After removal of 7 bases from V and 1 base from J, the junction contained 19 bases not matched to a gene. The CDR3 is made up of 20 amino acids. CDR3 sequence: CASISGLGASGRLGTDTQYF. Here the CDR3 DNA reads TGTGCCAGCATCTCGGGGCTGGGTGCTAGCGGGAGGCTGGGCACAGATACGCAGTATTTT.

The chain employs TRBV2 and TRBJ2-1; 8 nucleotides line up with TRBD2. Germline loops: CDR1 SNHLY, CDR2 FYNNEI. After removal of 4 bases from V and 3 bases from J, the junction contained 8 bases not matched to a gene. There are 16 residues in the CDR3. CDR3 nucleotides: TGTGCCAGCAGTGGCCCAGGGACTAGAATCTACAATGAGCAGTTCTTC. Translating it yields CASSGPGTRIYNEQFF.

V usage is TRBV2 and J usage is TRBJ1-2, with 7 positions matching TRBD1. Germline values: CDR1 SNHLY, CDR2 FYNNEI. V lost 6 bases, J lost 4 bases, and 5 bases stayed unmatched. This CDR3 is 13 amino acids long. CDR3 bases: TGTGCCAGCAGAACCGGGACAGTCTATGGCTACACCTTC. Its translation is CASRTGTVYGYTF.

J is TRBJ2-3 and V is TRBV6-5; 12 nucleotides align to TRBD2. The CDR3 extends over 16 amino acids. CDR1 MNHEY and CDR2 SVGAGI come from the germline V gene. J lost 6 bases, V lost 4 bases, and 8 bases had no gene match. DNA for the CDR3: TGTGCCAGCAGTTTCCGCCTAGCGGGAGGGCCGGATACGCAGTATTTT. Protein sequence: CASSFRLAGGPDTQYF.

In its sample, this clone was seen a few times. V usage is TRBV4-3 and J usage is TRBJ1-3; 10 bases align to TRBD1. With V trimmed by 5 bases and J by 4 bases, 5 bases remained unmatched. This CDR3 is 15 amino acids long. CDR1 is LGHNA and CDR2 is YSLEER in the germline V gene. CDR3 nucleotides: TGCGCCAGCAGCTCGGGACAGGGGCGAGGAAACACCATATATTTT. This codes for CASSSGQGRGNTIYF.

V gene TRBV27 combines with J gene TRBJ2-1; 13 positions agree with TRBD2. The CDR3 totals 17 residues. V lost 6 bases, J lost 8 bases, and 13 bases stayed unmatched. Germline V gene lookup returns CDR1 MNHEY and CDR2 SMNVEV (reference sequence). DNA of the CDR3: TGTGCCAGCAGCACCTTAATCGGGACTAGCGGGATGGATGAGCAGTTCTTC. Translating it yields CASSTLIGTSGMDEQFF.

A few counts support this clone. The J gene is TRBJ1-2, the V gene TRBV7-9, with no clear D. This CDR3 comprises 15 residues. Germline assignment: CDR1 SEHNR and CDR2 FQNEAQ (reference sequence). Trimming removed 5 bases at V and 1 base at J, with 14 bases between. The CDR3 region has the DNA TGTGCCAGCAGCAGGGAGGTAGGGAGTAACTATGGCTACACCTTC. It codes for CASSREVGSNYGYTF.

The V gene is TRBV4-3, the J gene TRBJ1-2, with D hard to call. The CDR3 spans 14 residues. The germline V and J ends were trimmed by 2 bases and 8 bases, with 15 bases remaining between them. The V gene's germline CDR1 is LGHNA and CDR2 YSLEER. For the CDR3, the DNA is TGCGCCAGCAGCCAATTGGACTCCGGACGGGGCTACACCTTC. Translation: CASSQLDSGRGYTF.

The genes are TRBV29-1 and TRBJ1-4, with 9 bases lining up with TRBD1. The CDR3 totals 13 residues. In germline, CDR1 is SQVTM, CDR2 ANQGSEA. Trimming at V came to 5 bases and at J to 5 bases, leaving 3 bases not matched to a gene. CDR3 protein: CSVTGTGNEKLFF. CDR3 DNA sequence: TGCAGCGTTACCGGGACAGGGAATGAAAAACTGTTTTTT.

With respect to this clone: In the same sample, other DNA sequences code for this CDR3. V gene TRBV28 combines with J gene TRBJ1-2; D might be TRBD1 (5 bases). V lost 5 bases to trimming and J lost 5 bases, with 12 bases between them. Germline V gene sequence: CDR1 MDHEN, CDR2 SYDVKM. CDR3 length equals 13 residues. The CDR3 coding sequence is TGTGCCAGCAGTCCCGGGGGAAATTATGGCTACACCTTC. It codes for CASSPGGNYGYTF.

The V gene is TRBV5-1, the J gene TRBJ2-1, with 14 nucleotides matching TRBD2. This CDR3 comprises 17 residues. Germline loops: CDR1 SGHRS, CDR2 YFSETQ. Trimming at V came to 4 bases and at J to 7 bases, leaving 10 bases not matched to a gene. The CDR3: CASSLTPGLAGVNEQFF. The CDR3 coding sequence is TGCGCCAGCAGCCTTACCCCGGGACTAGCGGGAGTGAATGAGCAGTTCTTC.

This chain uses TRBV7-2 with TRBJ2-5; 7 bases fit TRBD2. Germline V gene lookup returns CDR1 SGHTA and CDR2 FQGNSA. CDR3 length: 15 amino acids. The trim removed 3 bases at V and 2 bases at J, leaving 6 bases unmatched. DNA for the CDR3: TGTGCCAGCAGCTTCGCTAGCGGCCCACAAGAGACCCAGTACTTC. Translated: CASSFASGPQETQYF.

The gene calls are TRBV28 and TRBJ2-5, with D perhaps matching TRBD2 (6 bases). The germline V gene encodes CDR1 MDHEN and CDR2 SYDVKM. The germline V and J ends were trimmed by 4 bases and 5 bases, with 11 bases remaining between them. CDR3 length: 13 amino acids. For the CDR3, the DNA is TGTGCCAGCAGTTCCCGGGAGAAGGAGACCCAGTACTTC. Translating it yields CASSSREKETQYF.

This clone occurred once. The rearrangement joins TRBV11-2 to TRBJ2-7; D might be TRBD2 (6 bases). The germline CDR1 and CDR2 sequences are SGHAT and FQNNGV. The CDR3 runs to 13 residues. Trimming took off 5 bases at V and 0 bases at J, with 8 bases between the two ends. The CDR3: CASSKDYSYEQYF. The CDR3 DNA is TGTGCCAGCAGCAAGGACTACTCCTACGAGCAGTACTTC.